This T cell receptor beta chain was documented in a study of blood T cell repertoires in COVID-19. With respect to this clone: The same CDR3 also results from other DNA sequences found in this sample.

The V and J ends lost 10 bases and 2 bases, in that order; junction bases with no gene match: 9. This CDR3 region has 16 residues. Germline CDR1 KGHDR, CDR2 SFDVKD. Generated by immunoSEQ multiplex PCR, the TCRdb table keeps only in-frame clones and is missing some. The table lists 150,000 or so clones, around 82% of them singletons, with approximately 45% in the top ten. The source material was peripheral blood. The rearrangement links TRBV24-1 to TRBJ2-3; 12 nucleotides match TRBD2. This TCR derives from a human donor in a cohort sampled during active COVID-19. The CDR3 sequence: CATSPGLAGLTDTQYF. The CDR3 DNA reads TGTGCCACTTCGCCGGGACTAGCGGGTCTCACAGATACGCAGTATTTT.